What follows are 14 T cell receptor beta chains derived from one specimen sequenced in a study of monozygotic twins with inflammatory bowel disease. TCRdb reprocessed the 5' RACE reads; each CDR3 protein has one entry and no DNA is given. The sample table includes approximately 390,000 distinct CDR3 sequences. The sequenced material came from blood. The source of these receptors is a human donor with ulcerative colitis or Crohn's disease, or a healthy co-twin of an affected twin (not recorded which).

The CDR3 is CSAGRGPSLHF. This sequence joins TRBV20-1 and TRBJ1-6. The CDR3 contains 11 residues. Per germline, CDR1 DFQATT and CDR2 SNEGSKA (reference sequence).

The chain links TRBV14 to TRBJ2-2. CDR1 is SGHDN and CDR2 is FVKESK in the germline V gene. The CDR3 has 11 residues. The CDR3 is CASSRRGELFF.

The rearrangement links TRBV10-3 to TRBJ2-5; there is no DNA to check the TCRdb D call of TRBD1. Looked up from germline, CDR1 is ENHRY and CDR2 is SYGVKD. This CDR3 is built from 13 residues. The CDR3 loop reads CAIRGTAQETQYF.

This sequence joins TRBV7-7 and TRBJ2-2; TCRdb gives TRBD2 as the D gene, but with no DNA this cannot be confirmed. This CDR3 has 15 amino acids. Germline values: CDR1 SSHAT, CDR2 FNYEAQ (reference sequence). CDR3 sequence: CASSLGGRRTGELFF.

The chain carries TRBV20-1 and TRBJ2-2; TCRdb's D gene call, TRBD1, goes unchecked for lack of DNA. Germline lookup yields CDR1 DFQATT and CDR2 SNEGSKA (reference sequence). The CDR3 sequence is 16 residues long. This chain's CDR3 is CSARDTWTGGVGELFF.

The rearrangement links TRBV7-2 to TRBJ1-2; TCRdb's D gene call, TRBD1, goes unchecked for lack of DNA. CDR3 length: 16 amino acids. Germline V lookup: CDR1 SGHTA, CDR2 FQGNSA. CDR3 protein: CASSLQGAYANYGYTF.

The chain employs TRBV7-8 and TRBJ2-3. Germline V gene sequence: CDR1 SGHVS, CDR2 FQNEAQ. CDR3 length: 14 residues. This CDR3 is CASSLDSGTYTQYF.

The chain employs TRBV5-6 and TRBJ1-5; lacking DNA, the TRBD1 call made by TCRdb goes unchecked. The germline gives CDR1 SGHDT, CDR2 YYEEEE. The CDR3 covers 16 residues. The CDR3 loop is CASSLGGQGSNQPQHF.

The chain has TRBV5-4 and TRBJ2-7; the D call from TCRdb, TRBD2, cannot be confirmed without DNA. This CDR3 spans 15 amino acids. CDR1 and CDR2 from the germline V gene are SGHNT and YYREEE (reference sequence). CDR3 loop: CASSLQGGSGVEQYF.

This chain links TRBV5-1 with TRBJ2-5. Per germline, CDR1 SGHRS and CDR2 YFSETQ. The CDR3 extends over 14 amino acids. This CDR3 reads CASSRRDAQETQYF.

The CDR3 spells CSARDRTGGPYNEQFF. V usage is TRBV20-1 and J usage is TRBJ2-1; TCRdb's D call, TRBD1, is unchecked because there is no DNA. This CDR3 is 16 amino acids long. CDR1 and CDR2 (germline): DFQATT, SNEGSKA (reference sequence).

The genes are TRBV29-1 and TRBJ2-2; the TCRdb call, TRBD1, lacks DNA for checking. The CDR3 contains 14 residues. Germline CDR1 and CDR2: SQVTM and ANQGSEA. The CDR3 loop is CSAKVRGDTGELFF.

The chain employs TRBV20-1 and TRBJ2-3; with no DNA, the TCRdb D assignment of TRBD2 cannot be verified. There are 17 residues in the CDR3. Germline CDR1 reads DFQATT; CDR2 reads SNEGSKA (reference sequence). The CDR3 loop reads CSARGGLAGPSTDTQYF.

This sequence joins TRBV29-1 and TRBJ1-5. Germline V gene lookup returns CDR1 SQVTM and CDR2 ANQGSEA. The CDR3 has 14 amino acids. The chain's CDR3 is CSVTDGGSNQPQHF.